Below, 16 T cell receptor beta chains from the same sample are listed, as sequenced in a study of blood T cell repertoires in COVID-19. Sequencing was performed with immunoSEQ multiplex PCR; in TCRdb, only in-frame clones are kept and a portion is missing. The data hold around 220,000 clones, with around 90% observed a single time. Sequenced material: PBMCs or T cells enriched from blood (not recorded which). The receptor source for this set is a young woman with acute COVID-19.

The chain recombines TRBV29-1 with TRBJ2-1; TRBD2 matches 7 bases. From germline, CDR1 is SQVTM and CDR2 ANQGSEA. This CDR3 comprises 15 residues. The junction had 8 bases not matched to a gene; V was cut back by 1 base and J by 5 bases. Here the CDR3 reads CSVEGEGFFNNEQFF. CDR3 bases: TGCAGCGTTGAAGGGGAGGGGTTTTTCAACAATGAGCAGTTCTTC.

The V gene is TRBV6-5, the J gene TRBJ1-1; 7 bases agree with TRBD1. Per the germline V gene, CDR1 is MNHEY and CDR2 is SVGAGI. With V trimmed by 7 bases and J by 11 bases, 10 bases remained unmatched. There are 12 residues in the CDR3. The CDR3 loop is CASINGGGAAFF. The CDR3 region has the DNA TGTGCCAGCATCAACGGAGGGGGCGCGGCTTTCTTT.

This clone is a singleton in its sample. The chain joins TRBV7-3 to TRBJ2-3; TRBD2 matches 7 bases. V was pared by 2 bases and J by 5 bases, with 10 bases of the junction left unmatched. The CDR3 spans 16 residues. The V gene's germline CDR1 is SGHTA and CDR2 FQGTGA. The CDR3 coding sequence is TGTGCCAGCAGCTTAGCTGCGCTGCCGGGGGGAGATACGCAGTATTTT. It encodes CASSLAALPGGDTQYF.

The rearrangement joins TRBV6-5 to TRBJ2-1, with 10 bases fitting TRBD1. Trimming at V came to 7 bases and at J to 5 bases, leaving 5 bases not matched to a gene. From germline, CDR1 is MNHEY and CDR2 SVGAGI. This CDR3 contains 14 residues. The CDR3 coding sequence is TGTGCCAGCAAAGGGACAGGGGACCACAATGAGCAGTTCTTC. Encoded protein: CASKGTGDHNEQFF.

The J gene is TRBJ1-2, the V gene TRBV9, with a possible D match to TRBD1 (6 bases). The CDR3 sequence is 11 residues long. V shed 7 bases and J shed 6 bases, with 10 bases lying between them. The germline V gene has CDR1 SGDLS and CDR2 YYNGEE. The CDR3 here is CASERGNGYTF. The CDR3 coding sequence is TGTGCCAGCGAAAGGGGGAATGGCTACACCTTC.

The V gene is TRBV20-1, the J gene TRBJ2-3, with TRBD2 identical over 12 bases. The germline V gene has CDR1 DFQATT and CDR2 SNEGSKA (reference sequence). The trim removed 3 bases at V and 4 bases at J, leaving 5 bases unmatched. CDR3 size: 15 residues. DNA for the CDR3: TGCAGTGCTAGTTCCCTAGCGGGAGGGTCAGATACGCAGTATTTT. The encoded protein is CSASSLAGGSDTQYF.

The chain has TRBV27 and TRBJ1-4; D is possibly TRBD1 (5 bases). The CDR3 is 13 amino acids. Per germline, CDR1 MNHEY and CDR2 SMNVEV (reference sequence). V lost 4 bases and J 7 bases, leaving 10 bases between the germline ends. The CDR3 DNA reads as TGTGCCAGCAGTTACCGGGGGTTTGAAAAACTGTTTTTT. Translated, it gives CASSYRGFEKLFF. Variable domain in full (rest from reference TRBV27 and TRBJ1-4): EAQVTQNPRYLITVTGKKLTVTCSQNMNHEYMSWYRQDPGLGLRQIYYSMNVEVTDKGDVPEGYKVSRKEKRNFPLILESPSPNQTSLYFCASSYRGFEKLFFGSGTQLSVL.

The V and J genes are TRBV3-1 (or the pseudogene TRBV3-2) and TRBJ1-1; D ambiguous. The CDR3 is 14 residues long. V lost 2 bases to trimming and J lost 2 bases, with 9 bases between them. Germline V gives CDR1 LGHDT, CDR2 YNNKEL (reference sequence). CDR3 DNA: TGTGCCAGCAGCCAATCGCGAAGAAACACTGAAGCTTTCTTT. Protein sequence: CASSQSRRNTEAFF.

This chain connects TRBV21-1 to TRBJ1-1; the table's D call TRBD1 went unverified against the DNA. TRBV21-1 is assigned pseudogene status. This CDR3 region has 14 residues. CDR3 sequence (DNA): TGTGCCAGCAGGACAGGGTGCTCGGTCACTGAAGCTTTCTTT. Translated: CASRTGCSVTEAFF.

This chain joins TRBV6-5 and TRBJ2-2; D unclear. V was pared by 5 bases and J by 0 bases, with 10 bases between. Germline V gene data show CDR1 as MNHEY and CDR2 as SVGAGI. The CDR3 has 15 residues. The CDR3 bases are TGTGCCAGCAGTCACAAAGTTACGAACACCGGGGAGCTGTTTTTT. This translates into CASSHKVTNTGELFF.

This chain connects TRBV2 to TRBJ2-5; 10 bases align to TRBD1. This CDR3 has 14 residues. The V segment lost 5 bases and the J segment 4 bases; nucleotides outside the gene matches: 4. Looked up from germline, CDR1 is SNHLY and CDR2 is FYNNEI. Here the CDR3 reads CASSRRDRGETQYF. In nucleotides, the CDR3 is TGTGCCAGCAGTCGCCGGGACAGGGGAGAGACCCAGTACTTC.

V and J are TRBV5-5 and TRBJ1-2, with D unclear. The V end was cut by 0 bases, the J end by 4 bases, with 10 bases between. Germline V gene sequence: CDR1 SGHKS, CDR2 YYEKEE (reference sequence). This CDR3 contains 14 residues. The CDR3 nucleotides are TGTGCCAGCAGCTTGGAAGTGGGAGGCTATGGCTACACCTTC. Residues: CASSLEVGGYGYTF.

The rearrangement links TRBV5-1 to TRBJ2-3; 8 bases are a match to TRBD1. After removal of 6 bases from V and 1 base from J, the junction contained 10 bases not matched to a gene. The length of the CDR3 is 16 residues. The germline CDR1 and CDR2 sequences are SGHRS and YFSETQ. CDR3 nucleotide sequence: TGCGCCAGCAACTACAGGGGGAGCGGCGGCACAGATACGCAGTATTTT. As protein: CASNYRGSGGTDTQYF.

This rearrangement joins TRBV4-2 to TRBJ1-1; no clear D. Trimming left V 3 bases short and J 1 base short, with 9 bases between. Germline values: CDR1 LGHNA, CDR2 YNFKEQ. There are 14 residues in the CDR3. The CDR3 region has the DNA TGTGCCAGCAGCCACCCAACAGCGAACACTGAAGCTTTCTTT. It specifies CASSHPTANTEAFF.

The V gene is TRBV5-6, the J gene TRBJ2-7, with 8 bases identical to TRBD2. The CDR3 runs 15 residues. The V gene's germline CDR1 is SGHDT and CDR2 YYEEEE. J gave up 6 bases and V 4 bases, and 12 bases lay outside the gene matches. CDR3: CASSRTDAGGPEQYF. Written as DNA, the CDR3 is TGTGCCAGCAGCCGGACCGACGCGGGAGGACCCGAGCAGTACTTC.

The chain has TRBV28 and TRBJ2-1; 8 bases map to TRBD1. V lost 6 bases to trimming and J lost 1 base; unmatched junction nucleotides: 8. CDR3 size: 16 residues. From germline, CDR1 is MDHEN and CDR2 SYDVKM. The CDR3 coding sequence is TGTGCCAGCAGGCACAGGGGGTTACCTTCCTACAATGAGCAGTTCTTC. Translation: CASRHRGLPSYNEQFF. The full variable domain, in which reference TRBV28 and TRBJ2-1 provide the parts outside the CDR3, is DVKVTQSSRYLVKRTGEKVFLECVQDMDHENMFWYRQDPGLGLRLIYFSYDVKMKEKGDIPEGYSVSREKKERFSLILESASTNQTSMYLCASRHRGLPSYNEQFFGPGTRLTVL.